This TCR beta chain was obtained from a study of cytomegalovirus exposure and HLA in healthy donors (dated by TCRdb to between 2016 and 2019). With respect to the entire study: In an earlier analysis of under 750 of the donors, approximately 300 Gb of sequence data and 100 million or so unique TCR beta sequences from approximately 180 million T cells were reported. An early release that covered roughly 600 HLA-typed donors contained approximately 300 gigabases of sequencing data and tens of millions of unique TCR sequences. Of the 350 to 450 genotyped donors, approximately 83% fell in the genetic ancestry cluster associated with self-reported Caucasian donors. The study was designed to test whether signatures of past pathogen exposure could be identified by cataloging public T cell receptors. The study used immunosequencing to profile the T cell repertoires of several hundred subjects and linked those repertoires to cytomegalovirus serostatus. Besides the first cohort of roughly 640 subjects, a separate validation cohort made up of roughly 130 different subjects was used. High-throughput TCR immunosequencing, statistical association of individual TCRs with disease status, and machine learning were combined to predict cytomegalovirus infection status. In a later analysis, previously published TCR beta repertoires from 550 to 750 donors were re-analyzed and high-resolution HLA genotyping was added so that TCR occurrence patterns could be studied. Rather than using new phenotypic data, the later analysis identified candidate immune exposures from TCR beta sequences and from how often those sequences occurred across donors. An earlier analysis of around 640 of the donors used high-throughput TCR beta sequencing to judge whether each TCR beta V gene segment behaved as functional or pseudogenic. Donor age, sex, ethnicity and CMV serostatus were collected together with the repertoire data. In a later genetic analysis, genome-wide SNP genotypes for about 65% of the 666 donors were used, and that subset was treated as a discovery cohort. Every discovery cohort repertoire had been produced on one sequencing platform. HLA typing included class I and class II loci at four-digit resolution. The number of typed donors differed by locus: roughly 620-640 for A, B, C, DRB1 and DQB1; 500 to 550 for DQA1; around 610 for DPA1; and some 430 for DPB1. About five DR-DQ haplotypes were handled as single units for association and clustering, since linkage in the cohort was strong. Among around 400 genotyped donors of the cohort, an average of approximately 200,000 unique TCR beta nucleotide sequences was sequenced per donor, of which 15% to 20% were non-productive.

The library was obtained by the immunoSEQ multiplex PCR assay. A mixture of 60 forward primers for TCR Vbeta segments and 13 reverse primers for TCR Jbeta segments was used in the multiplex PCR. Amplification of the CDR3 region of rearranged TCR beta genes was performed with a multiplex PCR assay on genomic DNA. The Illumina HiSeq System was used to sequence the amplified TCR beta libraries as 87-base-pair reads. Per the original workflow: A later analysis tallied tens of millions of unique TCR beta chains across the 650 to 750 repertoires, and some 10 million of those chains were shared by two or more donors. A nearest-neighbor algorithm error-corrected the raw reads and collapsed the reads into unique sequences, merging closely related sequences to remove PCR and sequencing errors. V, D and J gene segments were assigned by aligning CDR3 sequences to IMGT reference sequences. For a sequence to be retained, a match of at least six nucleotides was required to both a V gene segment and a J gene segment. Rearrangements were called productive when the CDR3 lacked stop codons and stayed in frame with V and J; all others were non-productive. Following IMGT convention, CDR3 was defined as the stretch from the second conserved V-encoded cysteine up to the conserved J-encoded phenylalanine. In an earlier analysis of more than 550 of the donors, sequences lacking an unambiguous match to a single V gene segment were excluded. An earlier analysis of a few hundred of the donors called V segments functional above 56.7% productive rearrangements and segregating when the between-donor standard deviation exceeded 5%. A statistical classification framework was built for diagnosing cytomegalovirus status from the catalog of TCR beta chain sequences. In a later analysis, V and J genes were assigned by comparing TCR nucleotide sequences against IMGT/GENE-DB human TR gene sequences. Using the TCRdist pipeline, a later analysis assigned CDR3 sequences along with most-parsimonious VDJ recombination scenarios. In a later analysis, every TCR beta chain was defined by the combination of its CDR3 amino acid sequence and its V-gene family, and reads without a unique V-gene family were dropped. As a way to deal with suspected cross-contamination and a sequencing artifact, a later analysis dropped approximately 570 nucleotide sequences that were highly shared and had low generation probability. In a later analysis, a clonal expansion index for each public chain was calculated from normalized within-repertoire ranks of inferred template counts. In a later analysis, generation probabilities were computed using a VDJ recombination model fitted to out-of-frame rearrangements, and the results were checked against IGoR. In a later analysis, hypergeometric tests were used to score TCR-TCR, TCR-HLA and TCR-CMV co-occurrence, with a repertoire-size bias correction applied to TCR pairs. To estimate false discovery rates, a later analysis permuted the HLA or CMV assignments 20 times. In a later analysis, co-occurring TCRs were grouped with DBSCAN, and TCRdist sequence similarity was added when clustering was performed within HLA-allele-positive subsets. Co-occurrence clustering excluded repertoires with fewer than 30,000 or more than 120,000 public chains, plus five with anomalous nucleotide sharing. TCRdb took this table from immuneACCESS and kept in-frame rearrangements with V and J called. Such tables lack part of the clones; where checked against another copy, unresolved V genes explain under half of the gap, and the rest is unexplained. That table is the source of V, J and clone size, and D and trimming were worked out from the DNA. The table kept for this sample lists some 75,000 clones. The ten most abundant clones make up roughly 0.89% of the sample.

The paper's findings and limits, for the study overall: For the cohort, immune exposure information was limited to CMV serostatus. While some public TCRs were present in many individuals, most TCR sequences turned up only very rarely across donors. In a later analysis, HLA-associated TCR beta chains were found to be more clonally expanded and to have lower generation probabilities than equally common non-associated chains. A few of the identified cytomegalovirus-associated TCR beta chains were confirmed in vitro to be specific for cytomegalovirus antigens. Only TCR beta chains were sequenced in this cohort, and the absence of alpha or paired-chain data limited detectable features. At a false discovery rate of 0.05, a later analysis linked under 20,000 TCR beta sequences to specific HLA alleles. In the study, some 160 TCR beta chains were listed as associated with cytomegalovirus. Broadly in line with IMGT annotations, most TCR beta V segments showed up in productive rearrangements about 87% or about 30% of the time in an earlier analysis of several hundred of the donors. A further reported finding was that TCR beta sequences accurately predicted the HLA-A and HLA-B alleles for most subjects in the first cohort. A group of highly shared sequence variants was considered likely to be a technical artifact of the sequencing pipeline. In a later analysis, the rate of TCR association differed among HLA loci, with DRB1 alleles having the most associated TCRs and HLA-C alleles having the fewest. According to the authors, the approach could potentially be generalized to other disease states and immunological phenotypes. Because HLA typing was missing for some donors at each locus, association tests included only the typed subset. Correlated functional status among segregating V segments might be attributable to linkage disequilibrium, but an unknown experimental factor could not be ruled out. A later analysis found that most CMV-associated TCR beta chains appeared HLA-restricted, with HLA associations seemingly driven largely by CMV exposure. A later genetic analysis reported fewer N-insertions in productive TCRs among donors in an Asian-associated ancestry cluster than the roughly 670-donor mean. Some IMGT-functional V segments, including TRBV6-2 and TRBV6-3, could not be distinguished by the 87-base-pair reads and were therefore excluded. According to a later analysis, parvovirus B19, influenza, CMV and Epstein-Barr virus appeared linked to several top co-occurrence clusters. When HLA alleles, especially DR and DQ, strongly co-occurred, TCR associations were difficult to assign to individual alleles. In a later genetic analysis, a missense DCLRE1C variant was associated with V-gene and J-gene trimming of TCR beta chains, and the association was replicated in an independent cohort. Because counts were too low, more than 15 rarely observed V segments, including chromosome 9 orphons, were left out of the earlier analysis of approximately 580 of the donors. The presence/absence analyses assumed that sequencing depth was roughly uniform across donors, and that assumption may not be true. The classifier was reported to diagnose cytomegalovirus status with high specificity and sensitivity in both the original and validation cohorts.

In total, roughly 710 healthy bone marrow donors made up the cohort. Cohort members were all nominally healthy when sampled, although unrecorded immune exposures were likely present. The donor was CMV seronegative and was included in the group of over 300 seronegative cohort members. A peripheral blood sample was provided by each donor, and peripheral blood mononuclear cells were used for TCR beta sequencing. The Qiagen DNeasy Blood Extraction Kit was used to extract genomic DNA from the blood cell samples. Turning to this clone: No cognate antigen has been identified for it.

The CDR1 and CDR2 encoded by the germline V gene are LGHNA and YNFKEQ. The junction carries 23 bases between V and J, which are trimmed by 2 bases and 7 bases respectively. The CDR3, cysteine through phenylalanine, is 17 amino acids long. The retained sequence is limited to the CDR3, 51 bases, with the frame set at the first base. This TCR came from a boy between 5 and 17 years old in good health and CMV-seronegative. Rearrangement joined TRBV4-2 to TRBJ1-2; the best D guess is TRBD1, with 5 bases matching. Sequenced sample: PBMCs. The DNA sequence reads TGTGCCAGCAGCCAACTTGGCTACCGGGGCGACGGGAGTGGCTACACCTTC. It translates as CASSQLGYRGDGSGYTF.